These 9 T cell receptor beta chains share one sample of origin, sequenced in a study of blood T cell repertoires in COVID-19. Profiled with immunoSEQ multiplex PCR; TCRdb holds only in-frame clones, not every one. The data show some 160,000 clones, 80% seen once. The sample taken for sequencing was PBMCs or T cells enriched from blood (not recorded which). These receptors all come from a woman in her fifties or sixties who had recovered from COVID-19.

CDR3 nucleotides: TGTGCCAGCAGTGAAGCGGGGGGGCGCGACGAGCAGTACTTC. Translation gives CASSEAGGRDEQYF. The chain links TRBV2 to TRBJ2-7; D perhaps matches TRBD2 (7 bases). The CDR3 contains 14 residues. V lost 0 bases and J lost 5, with 11 bases in between. Germline values: CDR1 SNHLY, CDR2 FYNNEI.

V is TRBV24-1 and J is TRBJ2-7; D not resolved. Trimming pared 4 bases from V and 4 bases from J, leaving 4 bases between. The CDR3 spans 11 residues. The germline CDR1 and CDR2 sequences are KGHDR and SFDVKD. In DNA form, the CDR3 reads TGTGCCACCAGTGACCAATACGAGCAGTACTTC. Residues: CATSDQYEQYF.

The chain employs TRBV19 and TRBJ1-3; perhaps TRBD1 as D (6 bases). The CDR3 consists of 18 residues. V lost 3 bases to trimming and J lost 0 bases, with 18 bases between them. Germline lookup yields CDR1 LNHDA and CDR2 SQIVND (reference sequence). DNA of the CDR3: TGTGCCAGTAGTATCAATTATCGTCGACAGGCCTCTGGAAACACCATATATTTT. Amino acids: CASSINYRRQASGNTIYF.

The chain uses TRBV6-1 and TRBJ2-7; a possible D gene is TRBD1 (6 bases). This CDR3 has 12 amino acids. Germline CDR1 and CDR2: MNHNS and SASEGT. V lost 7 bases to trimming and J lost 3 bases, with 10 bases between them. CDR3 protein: CASTIQGYEQYF. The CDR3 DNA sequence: TGTGCCAGCACAATACAGGGCTACGAGCAGTACTTC.

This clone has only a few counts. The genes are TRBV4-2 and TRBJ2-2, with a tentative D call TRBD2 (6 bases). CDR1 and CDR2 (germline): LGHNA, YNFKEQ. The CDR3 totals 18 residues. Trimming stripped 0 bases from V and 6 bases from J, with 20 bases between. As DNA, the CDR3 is TGTGCCAGCAGCCAAGATGACAGCGGCAGGGAGGTTTCCGGGGAGCTGTTTTTT. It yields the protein CASSQDDSGREVSGELFF.

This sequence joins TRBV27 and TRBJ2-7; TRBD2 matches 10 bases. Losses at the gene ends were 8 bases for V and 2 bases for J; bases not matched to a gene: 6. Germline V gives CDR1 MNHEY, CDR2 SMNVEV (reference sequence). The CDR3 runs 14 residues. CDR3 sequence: CASGLAGVAYEQYF. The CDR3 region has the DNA TGTGCCAGCGGCCTAGCGGGGGTGGCCTACGAGCAGTACTTC.

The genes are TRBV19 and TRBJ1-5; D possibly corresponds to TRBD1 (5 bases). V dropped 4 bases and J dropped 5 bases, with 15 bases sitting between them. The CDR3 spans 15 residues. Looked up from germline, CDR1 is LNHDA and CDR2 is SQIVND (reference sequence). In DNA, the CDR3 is TGTGCCAGTAGTAGAAGCAGGGATATTGATCAGCCCCAGCATTTT. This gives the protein CASSRSRDIDQPQHF.

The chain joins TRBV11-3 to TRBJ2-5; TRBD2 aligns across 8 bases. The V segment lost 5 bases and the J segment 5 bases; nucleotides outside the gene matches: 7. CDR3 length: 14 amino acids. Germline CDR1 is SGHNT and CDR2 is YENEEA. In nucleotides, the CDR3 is TGTGCCAGCAGCCCATCGGGGGGGACGGAGACCCAGTACTTC. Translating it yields CASSPSGGTETQYF.

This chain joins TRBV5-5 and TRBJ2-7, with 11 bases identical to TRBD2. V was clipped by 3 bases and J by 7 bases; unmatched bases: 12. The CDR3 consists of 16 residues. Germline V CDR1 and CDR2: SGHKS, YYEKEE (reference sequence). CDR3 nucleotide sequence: TGTGCCAGCAGCTCACGGAGACTAGCGGGGAACCGGGAGCAGTACTTC. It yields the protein CASSSRRLAGNREQYF.